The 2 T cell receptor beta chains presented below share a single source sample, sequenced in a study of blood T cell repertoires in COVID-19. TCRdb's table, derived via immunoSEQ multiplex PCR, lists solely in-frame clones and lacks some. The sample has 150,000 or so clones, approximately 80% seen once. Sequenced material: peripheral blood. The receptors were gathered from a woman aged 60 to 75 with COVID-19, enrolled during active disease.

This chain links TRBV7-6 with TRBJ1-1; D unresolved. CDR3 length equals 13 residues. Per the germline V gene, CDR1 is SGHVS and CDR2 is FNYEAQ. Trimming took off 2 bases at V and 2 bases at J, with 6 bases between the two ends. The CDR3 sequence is CASSLQVNTEAFF. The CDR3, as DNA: TGTGCCAGCAGCTTACAGGTTAACACTGAAGCTTTCTTT.

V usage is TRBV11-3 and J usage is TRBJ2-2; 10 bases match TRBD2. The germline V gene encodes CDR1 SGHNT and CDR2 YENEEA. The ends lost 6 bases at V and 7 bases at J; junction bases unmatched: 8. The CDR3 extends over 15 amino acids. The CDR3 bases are TGTGCCAGCAGTCCTCTAGCGGGAGCAGGCGGGGAGCTGTTTTTT. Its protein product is CASSPLAGAGGELFF.